One and the same sample provided the 27 T cell receptor beta chains below, sequenced in a study of neurological immune-mediated disorders. As for time point: longitudinal time-point 3. TCRdb reprocessed the 5' RACE reads via MiXCR and lists one record per CDR3 protein. The repertoire holds around 51,000 distinct CDR3 sequences, with approximately 11% as singletons. Source material: PBMCs. The receptors stem from a male donor with HTLV-1-associated myelopathy (HAM/TSP).

This clonotype was counted ten times or more. J is TRBJ1-2 and V is TRBV2; 7 bases are shared with TRBD1. This CDR3 spans 13 amino acids. Germline V gene sequence: CDR1 SNHLY, CDR2 FYNNEI. V gave up 1 base and J gave up 5 bases; unmatched junction bases: 1. The CDR3 nucleotides read TGTGCCAGCAGTGAAGAGACAGGGTATGGCTACACCTTC. Translating it yields CASSEETGYGYTF.

In this sample, this clonotype turned up many times. The chain employs TRBV11-2 and TRBJ2-3, with 8 bases that match TRBD1. CDR3 length equals 15 residues. Unmatched junction bases numbered 4, after V lost 5 bases and J lost 0 bases. Per germline, CDR1 SGHAT and CDR2 FQNNGV. CDR3 sequence: CASSTTGASTDTQYF. The CDR3 bases are TGTGCCAGCAGCACGACAGGGGCGAGCACAGATACGCAGTATTTT. Filled out from reference TRBV11-2 and TRBJ2-3, the complete variable domain reads EAGVAQSPRYKIIEKRQSVAFWCNPISGHATLYWYQQILGQGPKLLIQFQNNGVVDDSQLPKDRFSAERLKGVDSTLKIQPAKLEDSAVYLCASSTTGASTDTQYFGPGTRLTVL.

This clonotype was picked up many times. The V gene is TRBV18, the J gene TRBJ2-2, with a tentative D call TRBD1 (5 bases). Deletions cut 4 bases from V and 1 base from J, with 13 bases between. Germline CDR1 is KGHSH and CDR2 is LQKENI. The CDR3 extends over 16 amino acids. In DNA, the CDR3 is TGTGCCAGCTCACGTGTGCAGGGCTGGAACACCGGGGAGCTGTTTTTT. It encodes CASSRVQGWNTGELFF.

Ten or more counts support this clonotype. The rearrangement uses TRBV4-3 and TRBJ2-3, with D unresolved. V lost 2 bases and J lost 0, with 9 bases in between. Per germline, CDR1 LGHNA and CDR2 YSLEER. The CDR3 is made up of 15 amino acids. As DNA, the CDR3 is TGCGCCAGCAGCCAATCTCTTGGAAGCACAGATACGCAGTATTTT. Its translation is CASSQSLGSTDTQYF.

At least ten counts were recorded for this clonotype. The chain carries TRBV29-1 and TRBJ1-1, with TRBD1 identical over 9 bases. The V gene's germline CDR1 is SQVTM and CDR2 ANQGSEA. The V and J ends lost 4 bases and 2 bases, in that order; junction bases with no gene match: 5. CDR3 size: 14 residues. CDR3 coding DNA: TGCAGCGTTGTCCTGACAGGGGGTAACACTGAAGCTTTCTTT. This sequence encodes CSVVLTGGNTEAFF.

The sample holds many counts of this clonotype. This chain links TRBV4-3 with TRBJ2-7; no definite D call. V was pared by 0 bases and J by 2 bases, with 8 bases between. Germline V CDR1 and CDR2: LGHNA, YSLEER. CDR3 length: 14 residues. The CDR3 DNA reads as TGCGCCAGCAGCCAAGACAGTGGGGCCTACGAGCAGTACTTC. It codes for CASSQDSGAYEQYF.

This clonotype was observed a handful of times. This chain connects TRBV9 to TRBJ1-6; 11 positions match TRBD1. V trimming: 4 bases; J trimming: 7 bases; junction bases outside the gene matches: 10. Germline-derived CDR1 and CDR2 are SGDLS and YYNGEE. The CDR3 has 17 residues. CDR3 bases: TGTGCCAGCAGCACAGCCGGGACAGGGGGGCAAAATTCACCCCTCCACTTT. Its protein product is CASSTAGTGGQNSPLHF.

As concerns this clonotype: The junction does not match germline at one end; this may be a read error. This rearrangement joins TRBV5-1 to TRBJ1-6; the match to TRBD1 covers 8 bases. Germline loops: CDR1 SGHRS, CDR2 YFSETQ. There are 17 residues in the CDR3. The CDR3 region is CASRDAGQGSHNSPVHF. Here the CDR3 DNA reads TGCGCCAGCCGCGATGCTGGACAGGGAAGCCATAATTCACCCGTCCACTTT.

Many counts were recorded for this clonotype. The rearrangement joins TRBV20-1 to TRBJ1-2, with D possibly TRBD1 on 5 matching bases. This CDR3 spans 16 amino acids. Trimming took 0 bases from V and 4 from J, leaving 18 bases between them. Germline lookup yields CDR1 DFQATT and CDR2 SNEGSKA (reference sequence). For the CDR3, the DNA is TGCAGTGCTAGAGATGTGGGTGGCGGCAGGGCCTATGGCTACACCTTC. It encodes CSARDVGGGRAYGYTF.

This clonotype was seen at least ten times. The chain has TRBV9 and TRBJ2-5; TRBD2 agrees at 7 bases. This CDR3 contains 16 residues. With 1 base clipped from V and 5 bases from J, the junction kept 11 bases outside the gene matches. Germline assignment: CDR1 SGDLS and CDR2 YYNGEE. The CDR3 DNA reads as TGTGCCAGCAGCGTATTTGGCGGGGGAAATTCTGAGACCCAGTACTTC. Translated: CASSVFGGGNSETQYF.

The chain is built from TRBV5-6 and TRBJ2-5; D might be TRBD2 (6 bases). Germline-derived CDR1 and CDR2 are SGHDT and YYEEEE. The CDR3 length is 13 residues. V was trimmed by 1 base and J by 8 bases, leaving 12 bases between them. The CDR3 DNA is TGTGCCAGCAGCTTGCCGGGGGAGGATACCCAGTACTTC. This sequence encodes CASSLPGEDTQYF.

This clonotype was observed at least ten times. V gene TRBV28 combines with J gene TRBJ2-7; 9 nucleotides match TRBD2. The junction had 11 bases not matched to a gene; V was cut back by 7 bases and J by 4 bases. Germline loops: CDR1 MDHEN, CDR2 SYDVKM. CDR3 length equals 15 residues. The CDR3: CASTVNLAGSYEQYF. CDR3 sequence (DNA): TGTGCCAGCACCGTTAACCTAGCGGGGTCGTACGAGCAGTACTTC.

This clonotype has at least ten counts. The chain combines TRBV3-1 with TRBJ1-5; maybe TRBD1 (5 bases). CDR1 LGHDT and CDR2 YNNKEL come from the germline V gene (reference sequence). V was trimmed by 3 bases and J by 10 bases, leaving 10 bases between them. This CDR3 region has 12 residues. The CDR3 loop is CASSQGERPQHF. CDR3 sequence (DNA): TGTGCCAGCAGCCAGGGGGAGCGACCCCAGCATTTT.

The genes are TRBV27 and TRBJ2-1, with D perhaps TRBD2 (6 bases). CDR1 and CDR2 from the germline V gene are MNHEY and SMNVEV (reference sequence). The CDR3 consists of 14 residues. V gave up 8 bases and J gave up 10 bases, with 21 bases separating them. In DNA, the CDR3 is TGTGCCAGCCTACTGACTAGTGGCCTCCGGGAGCAGTTCTTC. Translated, it gives CASLLTSGLREQFF.

This clonotype was recorded many times. The rearrangement uses TRBV20-1 and TRBJ2-2, with 7 positions matching TRBD1. V was clipped by 6 bases and J by 5 bases; unmatched bases: 3. This CDR3 is 12 amino acids long. The V gene's germline CDR1 is DFQATT and CDR2 SNEGSKA (reference sequence). CDR3 residues: CSAPDRTGELFF. In DNA form, the CDR3 reads TGCAGTGCGCCGGACAGGACCGGGGAGCTGTTTTTT.

The rearrangement links TRBV5-4 to TRBJ2-1; 9 bases are shared with TRBD2. V lost 4 bases and J lost 0; bases outside the gene matches: 2. The CDR3 runs to 15 residues. The germline V gene encodes CDR1 SGHNT and CDR2 YYREEE (reference sequence). The CDR3 DNA is TGTGCCAGCAGCGGCGGGGGGGCCTCCTACAATGAGCAGTTCTTC. Its protein is CASSGGGASYNEQFF. The full variable domain, in which reference TRBV5-4 and TRBJ2-1 provide the parts outside the CDR3, is ETGVTQSPTHLIKTRGQQVTLRCSSQSGHNTVSWYQQALGQGPQFIFQYYREEENGRGNFPPRFSGLQFPNYSSELNVNALELDDSALYLCASSGGGASYNEQFFGPGTRLTVL.

The chain recombines TRBV28 with TRBJ1-2, with D unclear. Germline assignment: CDR1 MDHEN and CDR2 SYDVKM. Trimming took off 4 bases at V and 8 bases at J, with 29 bases between the two ends. This CDR3 has 18 residues. The CDR3 nucleotides read TGTGCCAGCAGTTATGAGCCCCTCCTCGGAAGTGAACTAGAGGGCTACACCTTC. It specifies CASSYEPLLGSELEGYTF.

There are many counts of this clonotype. The V gene is TRBV12-3 or TRBV12-4, the J gene TRBJ2-6; TRBD2 is a possible D gene (5 bases). The CDR3 extends over 14 amino acids. V lost 6 bases to trimming and J lost 2 bases, with 8 bases between them. CDR3: CASSPRAGANVLTF. CDR3 nucleotide sequence: TGTGCCAGCAGCCCGCGGGCTGGGGCCAACGTCCTGACTTTC.

This clonotype was recorded at least ten times. CDR3 amino acids: CASSAMSQQNTIYF. The CDR3 DNA reads as TGTGCCAGCAGCGCAATGTCCCAACAAAACACCATATATTTT. The chain combines TRBV9 with TRBJ1-3; the D is unclear. The CDR3 length is 14 residues. Trimming shortened V by 3 bases and J by 6 bases, and 13 bases separated the two germline ends. Germline V gene data show CDR1 as SGDLS and CDR2 as YYNGEE. The full variable domain, rest sourced from reference TRBV9 and TRBJ1-3, is DSGVTQTPKHLITATGQRVTLRCSPRSGDLSVYWYQQSLDQGLQFLIQYYNGEERAKGNILERFSAQQFPDLHSELNLSSLELGDSALYFCASSAMSQQNTIYFGEGSWLTVV.

This clonotype has at least ten counts. The chain combines TRBV6-6 with TRBJ2-1; TRBD1 matches at 7 bases. The CDR3 consists of 12 residues. Germline V CDR1 and CDR2: MNHNY, SVGAGI (reference sequence). Trimming at V came to 10 bases and at J to 9 bases, leaving 9 bases not matched to a gene. CDR3 coding DNA: TGTGCCACCCTACAGGGGTACTCTGAGCAGTTCTTC. Translated, it gives CATLQGYSEQFF.

This clonotype was seen only once. A clone one base away is much larger, so this may be a read error. Given the absence of the conserved phenylalanine or tryptophan at the CDR3 end, a read error is likely. This rearrangement joins TRBV3-1 to TRBJ1-1; 7 nucleotides match TRBD1. Germline V lookup: CDR1 LGHDT, CDR2 YNNKEL (reference sequence). The V segment lost 0 bases and the J segment 2 bases; nucleotides outside the gene matches: 6. The CDR3 has 16 residues. The DNA for the CDR3 is TGTGCCAGCAGCCAAGATCGGGGGACAGTTAACACTGAAGCTTTCGTT. This gives the protein CASSQDRGTVNTEAFV.

There are many counts of this clonotype. This sequence joins TRBV20-1 and TRBJ2-5; the D gene is possibly TRBD2 (6 bases). This CDR3 has 14 amino acids. Trimming took off 0 bases at V and 5 bases at J, with 13 bases between the two ends. Germline CDR1 is DFQATT and CDR2 is SNEGSKA (reference sequence). The CDR3: CSARDRLGGETQYF. The DNA for the CDR3 is TGCAGTGCTAGAGATCGACTAGGCGGCGAGACCCAGTACTTC.

This clonotype was observed at least ten times. Written as DNA, the CDR3 is TGTGCCAGCGGGGAAGACAGGAGCAACACTGAAGCTTTCTTT. It encodes CASGEDRSNTEAFF. The chain joins TRBV2 to TRBJ1-1, with a possible D match to TRBD1 (6 bases). This CDR3 is 14 amino acids long. V was shortened by 8 bases and J by 2 bases, with 15 bases between the two germline ends. Germline CDR1 is SNHLY and CDR2 is FYNNEI.

This clonotype was counted many times. This chain connects TRBV5-6 to TRBJ2-5; D ambiguous. Trimming removed 3 bases from V and 5 bases from J, with 8 bases in between. The V gene's germline CDR1 is SGHDT and CDR2 YYEEEE. The CDR3 length is 12 residues. Here the CDR3 reads CASSSLSETQYF. The CDR3 DNA sequence: TGTGCCAGCAGCTCCTTGTCGGAGACCCAGTACTTC.

As to this clonotype: This sequence may be a read error, since a much larger clone differs from it by one base. This chain uses TRBV3-1 with TRBJ2-1; D perhaps matches TRBD1 (5 bases). This CDR3 has 14 residues. Germline CDR1 LGHDT, CDR2 YNNKEL (reference sequence). The CDR3 is CASSKDPRVREQFF. DNA of the CDR3: TGTGCCAGCAGCAAAGATCCCAGGGTGAGAGAGCAGTTCTTC.

This clonotype was recorded many times. The rearrangement uses TRBV7-2 and TRBJ2-1; D is possibly TRBD1 (5 bases). This CDR3 region has 15 residues. Germline V gene data show CDR1 as SGHTA and CDR2 as FQGNSA. Trimming pared 1 base from V and 4 bases from J, leaving 11 bases between. The CDR3 bases are TGTGCCAGCAGCTTAGATCGGCGGACATACAATGAGCAGTTCTTC. Translated: CASSLDRRTYNEQFF.

This clonotype appeared many times. The chain uses TRBV28 and TRBJ2-7; TRBD1 agrees at 9 bases. In germline, CDR1 is MDHEN, CDR2 SYDVKM. The CDR3 covers 16 residues. The J segment lost 4 bases and the V segment lost 4 bases, leaving 11 bases of the junction unmatched. This CDR3 reads CASSSTGQGIAYEQYF. Here the CDR3 DNA reads TGTGCCAGCAGTTCCACCGGACAGGGGATCGCTTACGAGCAGTACTTC.